Each of the 23 T cell receptor beta chains below was sequenced from the same sample in a study. TCRdb ran MiXCR on the RT-PCR reads and lists one entry per CDR3 protein. The repertoire holds about 700,000 distinct CDR3 sequences, with approximately 14% as singletons. The sample taken for sequencing was memory CD4+ T cells from blood. The source is a female donor in good health, serving as a healthy control.

The rearrangement joins TRBV10-3 to TRBJ2-1; D is ambiguous. The CDR3 loop spans 16 amino acids. With 7 bases removed from V and 6 bases from J, the gap between germline ends came to 22 bases. Per germline, CDR1 ENHRY and CDR2 SYGVKD. CDR3 sequence: CAITPGMGAGSNEQFF. The DNA for the CDR3 is TGTGCCATCACCCCGGGTATGGGCGCTGGAAGCAATGAGCAGTTCTTC.

This clonotype was seen more than once but under ten times. The J gene is TRBJ2-3, the V gene TRBV13; TRBD1 matches 7 bases. J was trimmed by 0 bases and V by 6 bases; bases with no gene match: 6. The CDR3 consists of 15 residues. Germline CDR1 and CDR2: PRHDT and FYEKMQ (reference sequence). Here the CDR3 DNA reads TGTGCCAGCAGAAACCGACAGGGCAGCACAGATACGCAGTATTTT. Translation gives CASRNRQGSTDTQYF.

The J gene is TRBJ2-7, the V gene TRBV5-4, with D perhaps matching TRBD2 (6 bases). V lost 2 bases, J lost 4 bases, and 10 bases lay in between. CDR1 SGHNT and CDR2 YYREEE come from the germline V gene (reference sequence). The length of the CDR3 is 13 residues. The chain's CDR3 is CASSLGGKYEQYF. The CDR3 bases are TGTGCCAGCAGCTTAGGAGGGAAGTACGAGCAGTACTTC.

The chain's CDR3 is CASSLRMTGFGAFF. The CDR3 coding sequence is TGTGCCAGCAGTTTAAGGATGACGGGGTTTGGAGCTTTCTTT. The rearrangement links TRBV28 to TRBJ1-1; D not resolved. The CDR3 is 14 residues long. The germline CDR1 and CDR2 sequences are MDHEN and SYDVKM. With 2 bases removed from V and 10 bases from J, the gap between germline ends came to 17 bases.

The gene calls are TRBV29-1 and TRBJ2-1; D is possibly TRBD1 (5 bases). The ends were cut back, 3 bases at V and 7 bases at J, with 13 bases in the middle. Germline CDR1 and CDR2: SQVTM and ANQGSEA. The CDR3 spans 13 residues. DNA of the CDR3: TGCAGCGTTGATAGACAGCTAGGGAATGAGCAGTTCTTC. Residues: CSVDRQLGNEQFF.

This clonotype was counted many times. The chain joins TRBV12-3 or TRBV12-4 to TRBJ2-7, with TRBD2 identical over 9 bases. The length of the CDR3 is 14 residues. V lost 8 bases to trimming and J lost 3 bases; unmatched junction nucleotides: 8. This CDR3 is CASSLAGAGYEQYF. CDR3 coding DNA: TGTGCCAGCTCACTAGCGGGTGCTGGCTACGAGCAGTACTTC.

The rearrangement links TRBV27 to TRBJ2-7; 8 bases map to TRBD1. Germline trimming cut 4 bases from V and 4 bases from J; bases unmatched to any gene: 12. In germline, CDR1 is MNHEY, CDR2 SMNVEV (reference sequence). The length of the CDR3 is 16 residues. In DNA, the CDR3 is TGTGCCAGCAGTTCACCCCACGGACAGGGAGGTTACGAGCAGTACTTC. It specifies CASSSPHGQGGYEQYF.

The V and J genes are TRBV7-9 and TRBJ2-3; a possible D gene is TRBD1 (5 bases). Per germline, CDR1 SEHNR and CDR2 FQNEAQ (reference sequence). Trimming pared 5 bases from V and 8 bases from J, leaving 20 bases between. The CDR3 consists of 15 residues. The CDR3: CASSIDSLHLGTQYF. Here the CDR3 DNA reads TGTGCCAGCAGCATCGACAGCCTCCATTTAGGTACGCAGTATTTT. Variable domain in full (rest from reference TRBV7-9 and TRBJ2-3): DTGVSQNPRHKITKRGQNVTFRCDPISEHNRLYWYRQTLGQGPEFLTYFQNEAQLEKSRLLSDRFSAERPKGSFSTLEIQRTEQGDSAMYLCASSIDSLHLGTQYFGPGTRLTVL.

The chain couples TRBV20-1 to TRBJ2-7; D is possibly TRBD2 (8 bases). Deletions cut 6 bases from V and 5 bases from J, with 20 bases between. CDR3 length equals 14 residues. Germline-derived CDR1 and CDR2 are DFQATT and SNEGSKA (reference sequence). DNA for the CDR3: TGCAGTGCGTGTGAGGGGGCGGGAGGTAACGAGCAGTACTTC. Protein product: CSACEGAGGNEQYF.

The chain has TRBV24-1 and TRBJ1-2, with D uncertain. The ends were cut back, 4 bases at V and 8 bases at J, with 7 bases in the middle. CDR1 and CDR2 (germline): KGHDR, SFDVKD. The CDR3 totals 11 residues. DNA of the CDR3: TGTGCCACCAGTGAATCAGCGGGCTACACCTTC. Protein: CATSESAGYTF.

As regards this clonotype: Just one base apart from a much larger clone, this may be a read error. The chain joins TRBV10-3 to TRBJ2-3, with D possibly being TRBD1 (5 bases). The V gene's germline CDR1 is ENHRY and CDR2 SYGVKD. Between the trimmed V and J ends, which lost 6 bases and 4 bases, there was a span of 14 bases. The CDR3 runs 14 residues. The chain's CDR3 is CAIRDERGADTQYF. CDR3 bases: TGTGCCATCAGGGATGAAAGGGGCGCAGATACGCAGTATTTT.

A few counts support this clonotype. V gene TRBV9 combines with J gene TRBJ2-1; 7 nucleotides line up with TRBD2. V shed 4 bases, J shed 5 bases, and the junction held 9 bases outside the gene matches. The CDR3 has 15 residues. Germline CDR1 is SGDLS and CDR2 is YYNGEE. The chain's CDR3 is CASSLWEGVDNEQFF. The CDR3, as DNA: TGTGCCAGCAGCCTATGGGAGGGAGTGGACAATGAGCAGTTCTTC. The variable domain in full, with the rest retrieved from reference TRBV9 and TRBJ2-1, is DSGVTQTPKHLITATGQRVTLRCSPRSGDLSVYWYQQSLDQGLQFLIQYYNGEERAKGNILERFSAQQFPDLHSELNLSSLELGDSALYFCASSLWEGVDNEQFFGPGTRLTVL.

CDR3 in DNA: TGTGCCACCCGCCGCCCGGACAGGGGAAACACCATATATTTT. This translates into CATRRPDRGNTIYF. The chain recombines TRBV2 with TRBJ1-3; 7 bases fit TRBD1. CDR1 is SNHLY and CDR2 is FYNNEI in the germline V gene. V trimming: 10 bases; J trimming: 4 bases; junction bases outside the gene matches: 10. CDR3 length: 14 residues.

This chain joins TRBV7-2 and TRBJ2-1, with 14 bases fitting TRBD2. From germline, CDR1 is SGHTA and CDR2 FQGNSA. After removal of 1 base from V and 12 bases from J, the junction contained 8 bases not matched to a gene. The CDR3 loop spans 16 amino acids. CDR3 amino acids: CASSLGVTSGGAGQFF. CDR3 DNA: TGTGCCAGCAGCTTAGGAGTGACTAGCGGGGGGGCGGGGCAGTTCTTC.

Turning to this clonotype: One end of the junction is discordant with germline, which a read error may explain. The genes are TRBV10-3 and TRBJ2-7; 10 positions match TRBD1. The CDR3 has 14 amino acids. Germline loops: CDR1 ENHRY, CDR2 SYGVKD. The CDR3 protein is CAIESGTGAYGQYF. The DNA of the CDR3 is TGTGCCATCGAGTCCGGGACAGGGGCTTACGGGCAGTACTTC.

The CDR3 bases are TGTGCCAGCAGTGCCCGAACACAGGGCCTTAATGAAAAACTGTTTTTT. Protein sequence: CASSARTQGLNEKLFF. The V call is TRBV27, the J call TRBJ1-4, with D possibly being TRBD1 (6 bases). The ends were cut back, 5 bases at V and 4 bases at J, with 17 bases in the middle. CDR3 length: 16 residues. From germline, CDR1 is MNHEY and CDR2 SMNVEV (reference sequence).

CDR3 loop: CASSQGTTGHRYEQYF. As DNA, the CDR3 is TGTGCCAGCAGCCAAGGTACGACAGGACACCGCTACGAGCAGTACTTC. The rearrangement joins TRBV3-1 to TRBJ2-7; a weak D match, TRBD1 (6 bases). CDR3 length: 16 amino acids. Trimming took off 1 base at V and 3 bases at J, with 16 bases between the two ends. CDR1 and CDR2 from the germline V gene are LGHDT and YNNKEL (reference sequence).

This chain joins TRBV7-2 and TRBJ1-6; 9 nucleotides agree with TRBD1. After removal of 5 bases from V and 7 bases from J, the junction contained 6 bases not matched to a gene. The germline gives CDR1 SGHTA, CDR2 FQGNSA. CDR3 size: 15 residues. The CDR3 here is CASSDRGNRNSPLHF. CDR3 DNA sequence: TGTGCCAGCAGCGACAGGGGGAATCGGAATTCACCCCTCCACTTT.

The gene calls are TRBV20-1 and TRBJ1-1, with 8 bases lining up with TRBD1. CDR1 and CDR2 from the germline V gene are DFQATT and SNEGSKA (reference sequence). The CDR3 has 14 residues. V lost 6 bases and J lost 0; bases outside the gene matches: 6. The CDR3 DNA follows: TGCAGTGCAGGACAGGGAATTATGAACACTGAAGCTTTCTTT. As protein: CSAGQGIMNTEAFF.

This clonotype was recorded a few times. Here the CDR3 reads CSAISLAGNQETQYF. The CDR3 bases are TGCAGTGCTATCAGTCTCGCCGGGAACCAAGAGACCCAGTACTTC. The chain is built from TRBV20-1 and TRBJ2-5, with D tentatively TRBD2 (5 bases). Trimming shortened V by 4 bases and J by 0 bases, and 15 bases separated the two germline ends. Germline V gene sequence: CDR1 DFQATT, CDR2 SNEGSKA (reference sequence). The CDR3 covers 15 residues.

This clonotype was observed a few times. V is TRBV6-5 and J is TRBJ2-3, with unresolved D. Germline V gene lookup returns CDR1 MNHEY and CDR2 SVGAGI. V lost 4 bases, J lost 8 bases, and 10 bases lay in between. This CDR3 spans 12 amino acids. CDR3 coding DNA: TGTGCCAGCAGTTCCCCTGTAGGTACGCAGTATTTT. It codes for CASSSPVGTQYF.

This clonotype was detected many times. The genes are TRBV9 and TRBJ2-2, with D tentatively TRBD1 (5 bases). V lost 4 bases, J lost 5 bases, and 15 bases lay in between. Germline CDR1 and CDR2: SGDLS and YYNGEE. This CDR3 contains 15 residues. CDR3 DNA: TGTGCCAGCAGCCTTCCATCAAGACAGACCGGGGAGCTGTTTTTT. It encodes CASSLPSRQTGELFF. The full variable domain, with the rest looked up from reference TRBV9 and TRBJ2-2, is DSGVTQTPKHLITATGQRVTLRCSPRSGDLSVYWYQQSLDQGLQFLIQYYNGEERAKGNILERFSAQQFPDLHSELNLSSLELGDSALYFCASSLPSRQTGELFFGEGSRLTVL.

The V gene is TRBV6-6, the J gene TRBJ2-2; D remains ambiguous. Trimming removed 2 bases from V and 0 bases from J, with 4 bases in between. The CDR3 is 14 amino acids. Looked up from germline, CDR1 is MNHNY and CDR2 is SVGAGI (reference sequence). DNA of the CDR3: TGTGCCAGCAGTTACAGTACGAACACCGGGGAGCTGTTTTTT. This codes for CASSYSTNTGELFF.